These 12 T cell receptor beta chains originate from one sample sequenced in a study of blood T cell repertoires in COVID-19. TCRdb's table, derived via immunoSEQ multiplex PCR, lists solely in-frame clones and lacks some. The table shows approximately 94,000 clones, with roughly 80% occurring only once. Sequences were obtained from peripheral blood. The receptor set was obtained from a human donor in a cohort sampled during active COVID-19.

The rearrangement uses TRBV27 and TRBJ1-2; D unresolved. In germline, CDR1 is MNHEY, CDR2 SMNVEV (reference sequence). V gave up 8 bases and J gave up 3 bases, with 16 bases separating them. The CDR3 sequence is 14 residues long. CDR3 region: CASAAGVGDYGYTF. CDR3 bases: TGTGCCAGCGCGGCGGGTGTTGGTGACTATGGCTACACCTTC.

The chain couples TRBV20-1 to TRBJ1-2; perhaps TRBD1 as D (6 bases). The CDR3 covers 12 residues. The V gene lost 3 bases and the J gene lost 5 bases, with 10 bases spanning the gap. Germline CDR1 reads DFQATT; CDR2 reads SNEGSKA (reference sequence). CDR3 bases: TGCAGTGCTAGTACAGGGCTATATGGCTACACCTTC. Translating it yields CSASTGLYGYTF.

Here the CDR3 DNA reads TGCGCCAGCAGCCAAGAATTAGCGGGAACCGGTACGTCTACGCAGTATTTT. Translated: CASSQELAGTGTSTQYF. The chain combines TRBV4-1 with TRBJ2-3; 8 nucleotides agree with TRBD2. This CDR3 has 17 amino acids. The germline gives CDR1 MGHRA, CDR2 YSYEKL. The trim removed 0 bases at V and 8 bases at J, leaving 13 bases unmatched.

The V and J genes are TRBV6-4 and TRBJ2-3, with TRBD2 matching over 8 bases. CDR3 length: 17 amino acids. With V trimmed by 3 bases and J by 1 base, 9 bases remained unmatched. In germline, CDR1 is MRHNA, CDR2 SNTAGT. As DNA, the CDR3 is TGTGCCAGCAGTGAGGCCGGAGGAGCGGGGGGCACAGATACGCAGTATTTT. Translating it yields CASSEAGGAGGTDTQYF.

The chain links TRBV12-3 or TRBV12-4 to TRBJ1-2; D is ambiguous. V was trimmed by 1 base and J by 6 bases, leaving 9 bases between them. CDR3 length: 13 residues. The CDR3 nucleotides read TGTGCCAGCAGTTTAGGCAGGAGGAATGGCTACACCTTC. Its translation is CASSLGRRNGYTF.

The CDR3 nucleotides are TGTGCCAGCAGCGTAGCAGGGGGCAAAGGGACCGGGGAGCTGTTTTTT. Residues: CASSVAGGKGTGELFF. The chain uses TRBV9 and TRBJ2-2, with 8 positions matching TRBD1. Trimming cost V 0 bases and J 5 bases; bases outside gene matches: 6. In germline, CDR1 is SGDLS, CDR2 YYNGEE. The CDR3 loop spans 16 amino acids.

The chain is built from TRBV11-2 and TRBJ1-5, with D unclear. CDR1 is SGHAT and CDR2 is FQNNGV in the germline V gene. CDR3 length equals 14 residues. V was trimmed by 5 bases and J by 3 bases, leaving 11 bases between them. As DNA, the CDR3 is TGTGCCAGCAGCGATGAACAGTTCAATCAGCCCCAGCATTTT. Translation: CASSDEQFNQPQHF.

The CDR3 nucleotides read TGTGCCAGCAGCCAAGTGGGGACAGGGACCTACGAGCAGTACTTC. This gives the protein CASSQVGTGTYEQYF. The V and J genes are TRBV28 and TRBJ2-7, with 9 bases identical to TRBD1. Unmatched junction bases numbered 8, after V lost 6 bases and J lost 2 bases. This CDR3 is built from 15 residues. Germline values: CDR1 MDHEN, CDR2 SYDVKM.

The rearrangement links TRBV3-1 (or the pseudogene TRBV3-2) to TRBJ2-5; a possible D gene is TRBD2 (5 bases). Trimming took off 1 base at V and 1 base at J, with 13 bases between the two ends. The V gene's germline CDR1 is LGHDT and CDR2 YNNKEL (reference sequence). The CDR3 has 16 residues. DNA for the CDR3: TGTGCCAGCAGCCAAGTTATTGTAGCGAGCCAAGAGACCCAGTACTTC. It is translated as CASSQVIVASQETQYF.

The chain links TRBV9 to TRBJ2-2, with TRBD2 matching over 12 bases. CDR3 length equals 16 residues. Germline-derived CDR1 and CDR2 are SGDLS and YYNGEE. V shed 5 bases, J shed 7 bases, and the junction held 9 bases outside the gene matches. The CDR3 DNA sequence: TGTGCCAGCAGAGGACTAGCGGGGCCCTCCGGCGGGGAGCTGTTTTTT. It encodes CASRGLAGPSGGELFF.

The CDR3 loop is CASSLLVSTGGLAFF. CDR3 bases: TGCGCCAGCAGCTTGTTAGTTTCCACAGGGGGCTTAGCTTTCTTT. This chain joins TRBV5-1 and TRBJ1-1, with 9 bases lining up with TRBD1. The CDR3 covers 15 residues. Germline trimming cut 1 base from V and 10 bases from J; bases unmatched to any gene: 11. CDR1 and CDR2 (germline): SGHRS, YFSETQ. The whole variable domain, filled in from reference TRBV5-1 and TRBJ1-1, reads KAGVTQTPRYLIKTRGQQVTLSCSPISGHRSVSWYQQTPGQGLQFLFEYFSETQRNKGNFPGRFSGRQFSNSRSEMNVSTLELGDSALYLCASSLLVSTGGLAFFGQGTRLTVV.

This chain connects TRBV7-9 to TRBJ1-4; 10 positions match TRBD1. The CDR3 spans 14 residues. Germline lookup yields CDR1 SEHNR and CDR2 FQNEAQ (reference sequence). Germline trimming cut 3 bases from V and 11 bases from J; bases unmatched to any gene: 6. The CDR3 sequence: CASSFGQGVPKLFF. The CDR3 DNA follows: TGTGCCAGCAGCTTTGGACAGGGGGTCCCTAAACTGTTTTTT.